This T cell receptor beta chain stems from a study of blood T cell repertoires in COVID-19 (dated by TCRdb to 2020 to 2021). About the study as a whole: The collaborator samples originated in the United States, Italy and Spain and spanned the acute and convalescent phases of COVID-19. The material from the prospective study consisted of cDNA or gDNA derived from T cells, B-cell-depleted T cells, or PBMCs. Subjects who had been exposed to COVID-19, were actively infected with it, or had recovered from it provided the deeply sampled blood TCRbeta repertoires that made up the dataset. The repertoires were made available in a free public database intended to serve as a resource for research on the immune response to SARS-CoV-2. Samples were obtained from the ongoing ImmuneRACE study (first 160 participants) and from about 1,300 subjects provided by 6 global collaborators. Sample metadata almost always included a de-identified subject ID, COVID-19 status, age in years and sex. Where available, HLA class I and class II types were taken from metadata supplied by the sample provider and were not determined by assay-based typing. The research as a whole found: How much clinical and demographic metadata was included differed by source and by participant, and the metadata was provided uncurated.

The collaborating institutions used their own protocols to collect whole blood in K2EDTA tubes. For TCRbeta analysis, collaborator samples were shipped as frozen whole blood, as isolated PBMCs, or as DNA extracted from either sample type. The immunoSEQ Assay, a bias-controlled multiplex PCR, was used to amplify TCRbeta CDR3 regions from genomic DNA. In the paper's pipeline: The number of nucleated cells in each sample was estimated from the amplification of reference gene primers within the assay. Sequence reads were collapsed and filtered to measure the absolute abundance of every unique TCRbeta CDR3 rearrangement. For each sample, productive Simpson clonality was calculated by taking the square root of Simpson's diversity index across productive rearrangements. TCRdb re-hosts the immuneACCESS table, in-frame sequences only. Its copies lack some clones; in the studies checked, an unresolved V gene accounts for under half of them, and the cause for the rest is not known. D and trimming come from the DNA, and the V and J calls and clone size come from that table. This sample holds about 50,000 clones; about 83% were observed only once. The ten largest make up roughly 14% of the sample.

CDR1 and CDR2 are drawn from the germline V gene (reference sequence): LNHDA, SQIVND. For this chain, trimming is 5 bases at the V end and 8 bases at the J end, and the number of junction bases without a gene match is 16. Counted from cysteine to phenylalanine, this CDR3 has 17 amino acids. Only the CDR3 DNA is retained, 51 bases long and in frame from the first base. On this clone: The antigen it binds to is not known. One base away there is no much larger clone; base qualities are not given.

Sequencing used peripheral blood. The chain uses TRBV19 and TRBJ2-3; TRBD1 aligns with 10 central bases. The clonotype comes from a human donor in a cohort sampled during active COVID-19. The nucleotide sequence is given as TGTGCCAGTAGTGTGGTGGGGATGGGACAGGGGCGGGCTACGCAGTATTTT. Its amino acids are CASSVVGMGQGRATQYF.